These 27 T cell receptor beta chains were sequenced from one sample in a study of T cell repertoires and HLA-DP antigens. Their antigens remain unidentified. Using immunoSEQ multiplex PCR, the repertoire was profiled, and TCRdb retains in-frame clones only, with some absent. The table has approximately 100,000 clones, about 89% seen once. Sequences were obtained from CD4+ T cells from PBMCs. Every receptor here comes from a man in his fifties in good health and CMV-seronegative.

The V gene is TRBV13, the J gene TRBJ1-3; no firm D call. CDR1 is PRHDT, CDR2 FYEKMQ, per germline (reference sequence). The CDR3 loop spans 14 amino acids. V was trimmed by 5 bases and J by 4 bases, leaving 12 bases between them. The CDR3 sequence: CASSTPGSGNTIYF. In DNA form, the CDR3 reads TGTGCCAGCAGCACCCCGGGGTCCGGAAACACCATATATTTT.

The chain combines TRBV5-1 with TRBJ1-1; 8 positions agree with TRBD1. Germline V gene lookup returns CDR1 SGHRS and CDR2 YFSETQ. The CDR3 consists of 13 residues. V shed 2 bases, J shed 10 bases, and the junction held 7 bases outside the gene matches. The chain's CDR3 is CASSLRQGAGAFF. As DNA, the CDR3 is TGCGCCAGCAGCTTAAGGCAGGGGGCGGGAGCTTTCTTT.

This chain joins TRBV6-1 and TRBJ1-5; a weak D match, TRBD1 (5 bases). Between the trimmed V and J ends, which lost 6 bases and 0 bases, there was a span of 12 bases. The CDR3 length is 15 residues. Germline loops: CDR1 MNHNS, CDR2 SASEGT. CDR3 bases: TGTGCCAGCAGCAGGGAACGTTATAGCAATCAGCCCCAGCATTTT. Its protein product is CASSRERYSNQPQHF.

A single count supports this clone. The chain's CDR3 is CASSEAGIYEQYF. The CDR3 DNA reads as TGCGCCAGCAGTGAAGCAGGGATTTACGAGCAGTACTTC. This chain connects TRBV10-1 to TRBJ2-7; maybe TRBD1 (5 bases). The CDR3 covers 13 residues. Germline V lookup: CDR1 WNHNN, CDR2 SYGVQD (reference sequence). V lost 3 bases and J 4 bases, leaving 10 bases between the germline ends.

The chain uses TRBV15 and TRBJ2-5, with TRBD2 identical over 10 bases. V trimming: 1 base; J trimming: 2 bases; junction bases outside the gene matches: 4. This CDR3 is 16 amino acids long. Germline V CDR1 and CDR2: LNHNV, YYDKDF (reference sequence). CDR3 in amino acids: CATSRAPSGGQETQYF. CDR3 in DNA: TGTGCCACCAGCAGAGCCCCTAGCGGGGGACAAGAGACCCAGTACTTC.

The chain is built from TRBV30 and TRBJ2-7; D is ambiguous. V lost 2 bases and J lost 0, with 20 bases in between. The CDR3 spans 17 residues. Germline V gene lookup returns CDR1 GTSNPN and CDR2 SVGIG (reference sequence). The CDR3 spells CAWSRAVILGLSYEQYF. The CDR3 DNA reads TGTGCCTGGAGTAGAGCCGTCATTTTGGGTCTCTCCTACGAGCAGTACTTC.

The chain employs TRBV30 and TRBJ1-5, with D possibly matching TRBD1 (5 bases). The germline V gene encodes CDR1 GTSNPN and CDR2 SVGIG (reference sequence). V was pared by 0 bases and J by 3 bases, with 21 bases between. CDR3 length equals 18 residues. The CDR3 protein is CAWSVLFSQLGDNQPQHF. In DNA, the CDR3 is TGTGCCTGGAGTGTACTCTTCAGTCAACTAGGGGACAATCAGCCCCAGCATTTT.

The chain links TRBV4-1 to TRBJ2-7, with 7 bases identical to TRBD2. The CDR3 runs 17 residues. The ends lost 0 bases at V and 7 bases at J; junction bases unmatched: 15. The V gene's germline CDR1 is MGHRA and CDR2 YSYEKL. CDR3 residues: CASSQEWGGSGALEQYF. The CDR3 DNA follows: TGCGCCAGCAGCCAAGAGTGGGGGGGTAGCGGAGCTTTGGAGCAGTACTTC.

This clone was detected only once. The chain carries TRBV6-1 and TRBJ1-4; D uncertain. V was trimmed by 2 bases and J by 0 bases, leaving 10 bases between them. The length of the CDR3 is 16 residues. Per germline, CDR1 MNHNS and CDR2 SASEGT. The chain's CDR3 is CASSEIYPATNEKLFF. CDR3 nucleotide sequence: TGTGCCAGCAGTGAAATCTACCCCGCAACTAATGAAAAACTGTTTTTT.

The gene calls are TRBV30 and TRBJ2-5; D is uncertain. With 5 bases removed from V and 5 bases from J, the gap between germline ends came to 18 bases. The CDR3 runs to 14 residues. Looked up from germline, CDR1 is GTSNPN and CDR2 is SVGIG (reference sequence). CDR3 residues: CAWRGGMTGETQYF. DNA for the CDR3: TGTGCCTGGCGTGGTGGTATGACCGGGGAGACCCAGTACTTC.

The CDR3 DNA follows: TGTGCCAGCAGTTACGGCGGGTCAAATTCACCCCTCCACTTT. Residues: CASSYGGSNSPLHF. V and J are TRBV6-5 and TRBJ1-6; the D is unclear. This CDR3 is 14 amino acids long. Trimming took 2 bases from V and 7 from J, leaving 9 bases between them. Germline CDR1 is MNHEY and CDR2 is SVGAGI.

This chain links TRBV12-5 with TRBJ1-1; the D is unclear. Germline CDR1 LGHNT, CDR2 FRNRAP. The CDR3 runs 12 residues. V was clipped by 4 bases and J by 4 bases, with 7 bases between them. CDR3 loop: CASGWEGTEAFF. The CDR3, as DNA: TGTGCTAGTGGTTGGGAAGGCACTGAAGCTTTCTTT. The full variable domain, rest sourced from reference TRBV12-5 and TRBJ1-1, is DARVTQTPRHKVTEMGQEVTMRCQPILGHNTVFWYRQTMMQGLELLAYFRNRAPLDDSGMPKDRFSAEMPDATLATLKIQPSEPRDSAVYFCASGWEGTEAFFGQGTRLTVV.

The gene calls are TRBV6-6 and TRBJ2-7; tentatively, D is TRBD2 (9 bases). CDR3 size: 13 residues. The germline V gene has CDR1 MNHNY and CDR2 SVGAGI (reference sequence). V lost 6 bases, J lost 7 bases, and 16 bases lay in between. As DNA, the CDR3 is TGTGCCAGCAGGGACAGGGCGGGGGGGGAGCAGTACTTC. This translates into CASRDRAGGEQYF.

The V gene is TRBV6-6, the J gene TRBJ1-5, with D maybe TRBD1 (5 bases). The CDR3 covers 14 residues. Germline CDR1 and CDR2: MNHNY and SVGAGI (reference sequence). V dropped 2 bases and J dropped 5 bases, with 10 bases sitting between them. The CDR3 DNA is TGTGCCAGCAGTTACGGTGGGGGGGATCAGCCCCAGCATTTT. Residues: CASSYGGGDQPQHF.

The rearrangement links TRBV30 to TRBJ1-4, with a possible D match to TRBD1 (5 bases). The length of the CDR3 is 15 residues. With 0 bases removed from V and 1 base from J, the gap between germline ends came to 9 bases. Germline CDR1 reads GTSNPN; CDR2 reads SVGIG (reference sequence). CDR3 sequence reads: CAWSVRRGTNEKLFF. In DNA, the CDR3 is TGTGCCTGGAGTGTACGTAGGGGAACTAATGAAAAACTGTTTTTT.

The rearrangement links TRBV14 to TRBJ2-2; D gene unclear. The CDR3 is 15 amino acids. The V and J ends lost 3 bases and 0 bases respectively, with 8 bases between them. Germline V gene data show CDR1 as SGHDN and CDR2 as FVKESK. This CDR3 is CASSHRYPNTGELFF. The CDR3, as DNA: TGTGCCAGCAGCCACAGGTACCCGAACACCGGGGAGCTGTTTTTT.

This chain uses TRBV4-1 with TRBJ1-5; D might be TRBD1 (5 bases). Germline assignment: CDR1 MGHRA and CDR2 YSYEKL. The CDR3 has 16 amino acids. V was cut by 0 bases and J by 3 bases, with 12 bases left in between. The CDR3 coding sequence is TGCGCCAGCAGCCAAGATCTGGGCAGGGACAATCAGCCCCAGCATTTT. Its protein is CASSQDLGRDNQPQHF.

This chain connects TRBV27 to TRBJ2-3; 9 bases fit TRBD1. This CDR3 is built from 15 residues. Per germline, CDR1 MNHEY and CDR2 SMNVEV (reference sequence). V was pared by 5 bases and J by 0 bases, with 3 bases of the junction left unmatched. The CDR3 DNA is TGTGCCAGCAGTCTACAGGGGGCGAGCACAGATACGCAGTATTTT. Its protein is CASSLQGASTDTQYF.

The chain is built from TRBV11-2 and TRBJ2-5, with D tentatively TRBD1 (5 bases). CDR3 length equals 14 residues. Germline V CDR1 and CDR2: SGHAT, FQNNGV. Trimming took 5 bases from V and 5 from J, leaving 15 bases between them. CDR3 residues: CASSTFRARETQYF. The CDR3 DNA follows: TGTGCCAGCAGCACATTCAGGGCTCGGGAGACCCAGTACTTC.

V gene TRBV6-5 combines with J gene TRBJ1-1; D perhaps matches TRBD1 (5 bases). The CDR3 is 15 residues long. Trimming took off 0 bases at V and 5 bases at J, with 13 bases between the two ends. Per germline, CDR1 MNHEY and CDR2 SVGAGI. In nucleotides, the CDR3 is TGTGCCAGCAGTTACTCAGGGGTCCGGGGGACTGAAGCTTTCTTT. Translating it yields CASSYSGVRGTEAFF.

This clone turned up a few times. CDR3 residues: CASRYRELNQPQHF. The CDR3 DNA sequence: TGTGCCAGTCGCTACCGGGAACTTAATCAGCCCCAGCATTTT. The chain employs TRBV19 and TRBJ1-5; D is undetermined. The CDR3 consists of 14 residues. Trimming removed 8 bases from V and 4 bases from J, with 15 bases in between. Germline-derived CDR1 and CDR2 are LNHDA and SQIVND (reference sequence).

This chain joins TRBV19 and TRBJ1-2; perhaps TRBD1 as D (5 bases). The V gene's germline CDR1 is LNHDA and CDR2 SQIVND (reference sequence). V gave up 7 bases and J gave up 5 bases, with 17 bases separating them. This CDR3 is built from 14 residues. This CDR3 reads CASTALGDPYGYTF. The CDR3 bases are TGTGCCAGTACTGCCCTGGGGGATCCATATGGCTACACCTTC.

The V call is TRBV5-1, the J call TRBJ1-4; maybe TRBD1 (5 bases). Germline CDR1 reads SGHRS; CDR2 reads YFSETQ. This CDR3 region has 13 residues. The V end was cut by 0 bases, the J end by 7 bases, with 7 bases between. Here the CDR3 DNA reads TGCGCCAGCAGCTTGGTTGGGGGTGAAAAACTGTTTTTT. Translated, it gives CASSLVGGEKLFF.

V is TRBV5-4 and J is TRBJ2-2; D remains unclear. The CDR3 sequence is 14 residues long. CDR1 and CDR2 from the germline V gene are SGHNT and YYREEE (reference sequence). V lost 0 bases and J 5 bases, leaving 8 bases between the germline ends. The CDR3 coding sequence is TGTGCCAGCAGCTTGGCCGTATCGACCGGGGAGCTGTTTTTT. Encoded protein: CASSLAVSTGELFF.

The chain combines TRBV9 with TRBJ1-1; D might be TRBD1 (5 bases). Trimming pared 0 bases from V and 1 base from J, leaving 13 bases between. Looked up from germline, CDR1 is SGDLS and CDR2 is YYNGEE. The CDR3 is 16 residues long. The CDR3: CASSVGVQGRNTEAFF. CDR3 coding DNA: TGTGCCAGCAGCGTAGGTGTCCAGGGACGGAACACTGAAGCTTTCTTT.

Only a few counts were recorded for this clone. J is TRBJ2-7 and V is TRBV7-9; 8 nucleotides align to TRBD2. This CDR3 has 14 residues. V lost 4 bases to trimming and J lost 4 bases; unmatched junction nucleotides: 6. Looked up from germline, CDR1 is SEHNR and CDR2 is FQNEAQ (reference sequence). CDR3 bases: TGTGCCAGCAGCTGGGGGACTAGGGGGTACGAGCAGTACTTC. Its protein is CASSWGTRGYEQYF.

V is TRBV5-5 and J is TRBJ2-1; either TRBD1 or TRBD2 may fit D (5 bases each). The V and J ends lost 7 bases and 5 bases respectively, with 16 bases between them. The CDR3 totals 14 residues. CDR1 and CDR2 from the germline V gene are SGHKS and YYEKEE (reference sequence). The CDR3 reads CASVQSGTNNEQFF. The CDR3 DNA is TGTGCCAGCGTACAATCGGGGACCAACAATGAGCAGTTCTTC.